The present TCR beta chain was sequenced within a study of regulatory T cells in long-lasting Graves disease. For this clonotype: Its matching antigen is unknown.

Time point given: persistent/refractory GD, antithyroid drugs over 5 years with positive TRAb. From PBMCs, RNA was extracted and then used to make the TCR library. General study findings and limits: Limited samples may have lowered accuracy. Researchers examined only peripheral blood and not thyroid tissue.

HTBI primers from iRepertoire and Arm-PCR of CDR3 regions yielded the TCR beta libraries. TCRdb re-derived calls from the multiplex PCR reads in MiXCR, one entry per CDR3 protein. The repertoire consists of over 650,000 distinct CDR3 sequences, with 30% occurring once and the leading ten covering under 50%. Material: peripheral blood mononuclear cells (PBMCs), obtained when the disease was refractory, from a patient treated with antithyroid drugs. This clonotype originated in a female donor with Graves disease.

The CDR3 DNA is TGTGCCAGCAGGCACGGACAGGAGTTTAAAGCTTTCTTT. Translated, it gives CASRHGQEFKAFF. J is TRBJ1-1 and V is TRBV12-3 or TRBV12-4, with 7 bases aligning to TRBD1. This CDR3 has 13 residues. With V trimmed by 6 bases and J by 9 bases, 10 bases remained unmatched.